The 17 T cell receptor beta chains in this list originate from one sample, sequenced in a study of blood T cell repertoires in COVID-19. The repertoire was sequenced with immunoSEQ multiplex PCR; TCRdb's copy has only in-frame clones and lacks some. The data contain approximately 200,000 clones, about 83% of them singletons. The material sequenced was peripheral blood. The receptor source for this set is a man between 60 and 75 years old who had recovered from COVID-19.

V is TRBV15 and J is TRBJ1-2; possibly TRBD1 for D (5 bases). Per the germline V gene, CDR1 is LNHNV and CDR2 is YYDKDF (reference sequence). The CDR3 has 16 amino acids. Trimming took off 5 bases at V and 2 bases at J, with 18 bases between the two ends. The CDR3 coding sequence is TGTGCCACCAGCCCTATGGGGCGGGACGGAAACTATGGCTACACCTTC. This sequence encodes CATSPMGRDGNYGYTF. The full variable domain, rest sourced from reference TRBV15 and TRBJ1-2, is DAMVIQNPRYQVTQFGKPVTLSCSQTLNHNVMYWYQQKSSQAPKLLFHYYDKDFNNEADTPDNFQSRRPNTSFCFLDIRSPGLGDTAMYLCATSPMGRDGNYGYTFGSGTRLTVV.

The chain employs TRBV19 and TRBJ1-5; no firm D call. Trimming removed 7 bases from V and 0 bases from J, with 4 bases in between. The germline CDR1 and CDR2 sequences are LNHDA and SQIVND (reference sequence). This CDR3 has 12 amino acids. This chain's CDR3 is CASTGSNQPQHF. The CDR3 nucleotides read TGTGCCAGTACGGGTAGCAATCAGCCCCAGCATTTT.

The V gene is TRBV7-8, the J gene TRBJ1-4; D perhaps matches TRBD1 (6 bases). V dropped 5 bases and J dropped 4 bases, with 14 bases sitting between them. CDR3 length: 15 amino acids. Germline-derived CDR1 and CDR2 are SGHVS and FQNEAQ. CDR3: CASSPRQAVNEKLFF. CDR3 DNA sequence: TGTGCCAGCAGCCCCCGACAGGCGGTTAATGAAAAACTGTTTTTT.

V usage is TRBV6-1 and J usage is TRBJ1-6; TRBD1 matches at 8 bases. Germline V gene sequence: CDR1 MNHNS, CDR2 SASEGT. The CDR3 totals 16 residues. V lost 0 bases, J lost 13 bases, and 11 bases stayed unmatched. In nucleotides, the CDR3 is TGTGCCAGCAGTGAAGCATTCGACAGGGGTAAGGGTCCCCTCCACTTT. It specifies CASSEAFDRGKGPLHF.

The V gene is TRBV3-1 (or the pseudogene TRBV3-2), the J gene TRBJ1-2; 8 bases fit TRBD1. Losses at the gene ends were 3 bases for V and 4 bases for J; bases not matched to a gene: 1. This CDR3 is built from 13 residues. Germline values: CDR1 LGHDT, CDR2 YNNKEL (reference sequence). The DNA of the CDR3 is TGTGCCAGCAGCCAGGGACAGGTCTATGGCTACACCTTC. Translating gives CASSQGQVYGYTF.

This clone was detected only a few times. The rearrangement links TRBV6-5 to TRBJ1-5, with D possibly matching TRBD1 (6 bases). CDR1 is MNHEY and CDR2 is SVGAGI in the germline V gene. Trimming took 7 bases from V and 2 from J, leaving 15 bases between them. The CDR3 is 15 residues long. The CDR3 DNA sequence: TGTGCCAGCACCAAACAGGGAAAGGGCAATCAGCCCCAGCATTTT. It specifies CASTKQGKGNQPQHF.

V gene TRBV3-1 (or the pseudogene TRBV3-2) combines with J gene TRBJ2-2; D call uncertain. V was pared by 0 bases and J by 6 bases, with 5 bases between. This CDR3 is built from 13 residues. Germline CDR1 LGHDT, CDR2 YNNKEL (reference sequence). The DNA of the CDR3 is TGTGCCAGCAGCCAAGACTACCCCGGGGAGCTGTTTTTT. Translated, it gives CASSQDYPGELFF.

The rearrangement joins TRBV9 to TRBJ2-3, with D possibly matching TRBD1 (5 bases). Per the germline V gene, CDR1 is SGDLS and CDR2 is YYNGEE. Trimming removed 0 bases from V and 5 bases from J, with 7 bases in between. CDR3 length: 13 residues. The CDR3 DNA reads TGTGCCAGCAGCGTAGGGGGCGAAGATACGCAGTATTTT. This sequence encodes CASSVGGEDTQYF.

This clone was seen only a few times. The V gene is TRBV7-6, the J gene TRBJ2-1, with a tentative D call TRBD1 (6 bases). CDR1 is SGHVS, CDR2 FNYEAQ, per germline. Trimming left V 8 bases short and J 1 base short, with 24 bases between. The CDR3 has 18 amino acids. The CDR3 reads CASGIRQRSGVSYNEQFF. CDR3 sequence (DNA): TGTGCCAGCGGTATAAGACAACGCTCAGGGGTTTCCTACAATGAGCAGTTCTTC.

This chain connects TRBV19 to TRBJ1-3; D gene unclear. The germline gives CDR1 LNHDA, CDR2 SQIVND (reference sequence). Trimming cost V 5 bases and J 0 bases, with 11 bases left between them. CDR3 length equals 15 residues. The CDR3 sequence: CASSQGDLSGNTIYF. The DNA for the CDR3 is TGTGCCAGTAGTCAAGGAGATCTCTCTGGAAACACCATATATTTT.

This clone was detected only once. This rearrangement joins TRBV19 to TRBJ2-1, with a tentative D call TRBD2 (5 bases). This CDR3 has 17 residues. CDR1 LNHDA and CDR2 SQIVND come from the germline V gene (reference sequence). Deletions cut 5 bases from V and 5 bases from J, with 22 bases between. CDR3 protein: CASSSLAGSLSHNEQFF. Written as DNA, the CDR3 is TGTGCCAGTAGTTCCCTAGCTGGATCCCTTTCCCACAATGAGCAGTTCTTC.

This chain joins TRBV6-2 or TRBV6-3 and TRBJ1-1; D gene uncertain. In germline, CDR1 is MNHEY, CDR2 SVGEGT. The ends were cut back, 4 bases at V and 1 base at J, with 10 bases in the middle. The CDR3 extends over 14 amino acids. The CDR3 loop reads CASSWHTSNTEAFF. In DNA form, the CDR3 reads TGTGCCAGCAGTTGGCACACCTCGAACACTGAAGCTTTCTTT.

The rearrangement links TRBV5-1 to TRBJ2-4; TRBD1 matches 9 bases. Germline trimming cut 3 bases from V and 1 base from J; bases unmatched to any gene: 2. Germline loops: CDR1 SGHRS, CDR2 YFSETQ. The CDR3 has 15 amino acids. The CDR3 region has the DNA TGCGCCAGCAGCTCCGGACAGGGGGCCAAAAACATTCAGTACTTC. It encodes CASSSGQGAKNIQYF.

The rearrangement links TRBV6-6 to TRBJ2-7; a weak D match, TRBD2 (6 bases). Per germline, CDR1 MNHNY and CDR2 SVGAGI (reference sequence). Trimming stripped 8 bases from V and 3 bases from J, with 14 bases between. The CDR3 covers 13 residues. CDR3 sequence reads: CASQLADLYEQYF. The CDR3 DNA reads TGTGCCAGCCAGTTAGCGGACCTCTACGAGCAGTACTTC.

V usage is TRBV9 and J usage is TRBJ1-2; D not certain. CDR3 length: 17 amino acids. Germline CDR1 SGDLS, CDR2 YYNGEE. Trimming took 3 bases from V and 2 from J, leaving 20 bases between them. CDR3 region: CASSALPGLNRNYGYTF. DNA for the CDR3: TGTGCCAGCAGCGCCTTACCGGGTCTCAATCGGAACTATGGCTACACCTTC. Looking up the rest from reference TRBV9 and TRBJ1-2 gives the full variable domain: DSGVTQTPKHLITATGQRVTLRCSPRSGDLSVYWYQQSLDQGLQFLIQYYNGEERAKGNILERFSAQQFPDLHSELNLSSLELGDSALYFCASSALPGLNRNYGYTFGSGTRLTVV.

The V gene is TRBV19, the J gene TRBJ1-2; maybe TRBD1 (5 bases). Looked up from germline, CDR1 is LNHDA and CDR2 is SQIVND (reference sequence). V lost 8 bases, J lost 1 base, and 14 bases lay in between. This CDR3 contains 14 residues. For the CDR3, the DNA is TGTGCCAGTGGAGGGCCGGGGGGTAACTATGGCTACACCTTC. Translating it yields CASGGPGGNYGYTF. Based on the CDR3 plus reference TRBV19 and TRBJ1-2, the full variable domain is DGGITQSPKYLFRKEGQNVTLSCEQNLNHDAMYWYRQDPGQGLRLIYYSQIVNDFQKGDIAEGYSVSREKKESFPLTVTSAQKNPTAFYLCASGGPGGNYGYTFGSGTRLTVV.

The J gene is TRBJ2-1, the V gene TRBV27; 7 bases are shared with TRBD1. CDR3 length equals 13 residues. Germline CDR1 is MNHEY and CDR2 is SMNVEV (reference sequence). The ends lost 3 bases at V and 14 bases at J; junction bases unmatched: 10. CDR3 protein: CASSFTAGTEEFF. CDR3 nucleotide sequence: TGTGCCAGCAGTTTCACGGCCGGGACAGAAGAGTTCTTC.